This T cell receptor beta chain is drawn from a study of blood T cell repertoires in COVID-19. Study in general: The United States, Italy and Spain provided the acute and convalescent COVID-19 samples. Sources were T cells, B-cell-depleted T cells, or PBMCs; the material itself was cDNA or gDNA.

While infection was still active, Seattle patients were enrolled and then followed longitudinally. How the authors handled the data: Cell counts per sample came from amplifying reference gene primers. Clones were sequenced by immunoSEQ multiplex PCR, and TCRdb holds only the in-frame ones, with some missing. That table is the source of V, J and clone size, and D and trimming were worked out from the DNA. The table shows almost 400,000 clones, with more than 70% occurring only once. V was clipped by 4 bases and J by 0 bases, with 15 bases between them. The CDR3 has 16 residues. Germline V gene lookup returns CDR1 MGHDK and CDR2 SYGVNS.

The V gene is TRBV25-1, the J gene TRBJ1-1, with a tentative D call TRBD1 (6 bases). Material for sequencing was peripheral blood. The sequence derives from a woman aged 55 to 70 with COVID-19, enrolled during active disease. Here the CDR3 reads CASSADRYTLNTEAFF. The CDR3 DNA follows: TGTGCCAGCAGTGCGGACAGATATACTTTGAACACTGAAGCTTTCTTT.